The TCR beta chain described here comes from a study of CD8 T cells in Susac syndrome. There are a few counts of this clonotype. V was shortened by 0 bases and J by 0 bases, with 12 bases between the two germline ends. This CDR3 spans 16 amino acids. Reverse transcription of roughly 0.5 to 1 ug RNA was carried out with random hexamers. TCRdb ran MiXCR on the immunoSEQ multiplex PCR reads and lists one entry per CDR3 protein. The table includes about 52,000 distinct CDR3 sequences, roughly 93% detected once. The sequence was obtained from a human donor with multiple sclerosis. The chain recombines TRBV12-3 or TRBV12-4 with TRBJ2-7; D possibly corresponds to TRBD2 (6 bases). The source material was CD8+ T cells from PBMCs. As DNA, the CDR3 is TGTGCCAGCAGTTTAGCGCGGGCGGGAAGCTCCTACGAGCAGTACTTC. Its protein is CASSLARAGSSYEQYF.